These 22 T cell receptor beta chains share one sample of origin, sequenced in a study of blood T cell repertoires in COVID-19. The table came from immunoSEQ multiplex PCR; TCRdb's copy has only in-frame clones and leaves some out. Among under 200,000 clones listed, over 75% were seen once. Sequenced input: peripheral blood. Receptors originate from a man aged 65-85 years with active or convalescent COVID-19.

The gene calls are TRBV10-3 and TRBJ1-5, with D possibly TRBD1 on 5 matching bases. Germline V CDR1 and CDR2: ENHRY, SYGVKD. The germline V and J ends were trimmed by 11 bases and 5 bases, with 19 bases remaining between them. CDR3 length: 14 amino acids. The CDR3 DNA sequence: TGTGCCTCCGGGGGTTCGGGTAGAGATCAGCCCCAGCATTTT. It translates to CASGGSGRDQPQHF.

V and J are TRBV7-2 and TRBJ2-7; D gene unclear. V was pared by 5 bases and J by 5 bases, with 19 bases between. The germline V gene has CDR1 SGHTA and CDR2 FQGNSA. This CDR3 has 15 amino acids. CDR3 protein: CASSPDSTNLHEQYF. The CDR3 nucleotides read TGTGCCAGCAGCCCCGACTCCACAAACCTCCACGAGCAGTACTTC. Full variable domain (rest looked up from reference TRBV7-2 and TRBJ2-7): GAGVSQSPSNKVTEKGKDVELRCDPISGHTALYWYRQSLGQGLEFLIYFQGNSAPDKSGLPSDRFSAERTGGSVSTLTIQRTQQEDSAVYLCASSPDSTNLHEQYFGPGTRLTVT.

The V and J genes are TRBV6-2 or TRBV6-3 and TRBJ1-5; D is possibly TRBD1 (6 bases). CDR3 length equals 16 residues. With 4 bases removed from V and 0 bases from J, the gap between germline ends came to 13 bases. The V gene's germline CDR1 is MNHEY and CDR2 SVGEGT. The CDR3 nucleotides read TGTGCCAGCAGTTCAGGGGCAGCATATAGCAATCAGCCCCAGCATTTT. This codes for CASSSGAAYSNQPQHF.

The V call is TRBV11-2, the J call TRBJ2-7; TRBD1 aligns across 8 bases. Germline V CDR1 and CDR2: SGHAT, FQNNGV. V lost 2 bases and J lost 5; bases outside the gene matches: 8. The CDR3 consists of 15 residues. The CDR3 here is CASSLSRTGYNEQYF. Here the CDR3 DNA reads TGTGCCAGCAGCTTATCCCGGACAGGGTACAACGAGCAGTACTTC.

The chain carries TRBV27 and TRBJ2-2, with 9 bases aligning to TRBD2. CDR1 and CDR2 from the germline V gene are MNHEY and SMNVEV (reference sequence). The CDR3 consists of 16 residues. After removal of 6 bases from V and 3 bases from J, the junction contained 8 bases not matched to a gene. The CDR3 is CASSPGTSWDTGELFF. The CDR3 nucleotides read TGTGCCAGCAGCCCCGGGACTAGCTGGGACACCGGGGAGCTGTTTTTT.

The rearrangement joins TRBV2 to TRBJ2-5, with TRBD2 matching 9 bases. The germline gives CDR1 SNHLY, CDR2 FYNNEI. This CDR3 has 14 residues. The ends lost 6 bases at V and 1 base at J; junction bases unmatched: 3. The CDR3 loop reads CASSPREGQETQYF. The CDR3 DNA reads as TGTGCCAGCAGCCCGCGGGAGGGCCAAGAGACCCAGTACTTC.

CDR3 sequence reads: CASSDWAAGGGTEAFF. CDR3 nucleotides: TGTGCCAGCAGTGATTGGGCAGCGGGAGGGGGGACTGAAGCTTTCTTT. V usage is TRBV2 and J usage is TRBJ1-1; possible D gene TRBD1, 6 bases. V lost 3 bases, J lost 5 bases, and 19 bases lay in between. This CDR3 region has 16 residues. Germline V gene data show CDR1 as SNHLY and CDR2 as FYNNEI.

This clone was found many times. The chain couples TRBV30 to TRBJ1-2; TRBD1 matches at 10 bases. In germline, CDR1 is GTSNPN, CDR2 SVGIG (reference sequence). The J segment lost 8 bases and the V segment lost 4 bases, leaving 10 bases of the junction unmatched. This CDR3 comprises 14 residues. The CDR3 reads CAWNSGTGEAGYTF. DNA for the CDR3: TGTGCCTGGAATTCCGGGACAGGGGAGGCGGGCTACACCTTC.

This clone is a singleton in its sample. The genes are TRBV3-1 (or the pseudogene TRBV3-2) and TRBJ1-2; tentative D call: TRBD1 (5 bases). The germline V gene encodes CDR1 LGHDT and CDR2 YNNKEL (reference sequence). The CDR3 length is 15 residues. V lost 1 base and J lost 5, with 14 bases in between. The CDR3 nucleotides read TGTGCCAGCAGCCAAGTGTTCACAGGAGGGTATGGCTACACCTTC. Translation: CASSQVFTGGYGYTF.

V gene TRBV20-1 combines with J gene TRBJ1-2; D may be TRBD1 (5 bases). The germline V and J ends were trimmed by 4 bases and 8 bases, with 11 bases remaining between them. Germline CDR1 and CDR2: DFQATT and SNEGSKA (reference sequence). This CDR3 region has 11 residues. The CDR3 DNA sequence: TGCAGTGCTACAGGGTGGGGAGGCTACACCTTC. Translating it yields CSATGWGGYTF.

About this clone: This specimen includes other DNA sequences encoding the same CDR3. This rearrangement joins TRBV6-5 to TRBJ1-2; 8 bases line up with TRBD1. The CDR3 totals 13 residues. CDR1 is MNHEY, CDR2 SVGAGI, per germline. Trimming cost V 6 bases and J 6 bases; bases outside gene matches: 6. CDR3 in DNA: TGTGCCAGCAGCTCTGGGACAGGCCATGGCTACACCTTC. Translated, it gives CASSSGTGHGYTF.

V and J are TRBV29-1 and TRBJ2-7, with TRBD2 identical over 10 bases. The CDR3 extends over 12 amino acids. J lost 4 bases, V lost 4 bases, and 1 base had no gene match. Germline CDR1 SQVTM, CDR2 ANQGSEA. The CDR3 region is CSVGLAGYEQYF. CDR3 coding DNA: TGCAGCGTTGGACTAGCGGGTTACGAGCAGTACTTC.

The V call is TRBV6-5, the J call TRBJ1-1; 8 bases match TRBD1. The junction had 7 bases not matched to a gene; V was cut back by 5 bases and J by 5 bases. The germline gives CDR1 MNHEY, CDR2 SVGAGI. This CDR3 region has 14 residues. The CDR3 region is CASSQTRTGTEAFF. The CDR3 DNA is TGTGCCAGCAGTCAAACCAGGACAGGGACTGAAGCTTTCTTT.

This clone was counted a single time. The chain recombines TRBV29-1 with TRBJ2-2; tentative D call: TRBD2 (7 bases). Germline assignment: CDR1 SQVTM and CDR2 ANQGSEA. Deletions cut 4 bases from V and 6 bases from J, with 15 bases between. CDR3 size: 14 residues. For the CDR3, the DNA is TGCAGCGTTGGAAGGGGGGGCCAGGCCGGGGAGCTGTTTTTT. Its translation: CSVGRGGQAGELFF.

This chain links TRBV5-1 with TRBJ1-5; D is perhaps TRBD1 (5 bases). This CDR3 has 14 residues. Trimming took 4 bases from V and 8 from J, leaving 16 bases between them. From germline, CDR1 is SGHRS and CDR2 YFSETQ. This CDR3 reads CASSLNPGGEPQHF. DNA of the CDR3: TGCGCCAGCAGCCTAAATCCCGGGGGGGAGCCCCAGCATTTT.

The chain recombines TRBV9 with TRBJ2-2; D is unresolved. V was shortened by 1 base and J by 0 bases, with 4 bases between the two germline ends. This CDR3 contains 14 residues. CDR1 SGDLS and CDR2 YYNGEE come from the germline V gene. CDR3 protein: CASSVLPNTGELFF. The CDR3 bases are TGTGCCAGCAGCGTACTTCCGAACACCGGGGAGCTGTTTTTT.

The genes are TRBV18 and TRBJ2-5, with TRBD2 matching over 8 bases. Germline-derived CDR1 and CDR2 are KGHSH and LQKENI. This CDR3 has 15 amino acids. The V gene end was trimmed by 6 bases and the J gene end by 5 bases; junction bases not matched to a gene: 11. DNA for the CDR3: TGTGCCAGCTCGCGGCAGGGGACTAGGAGGGAGACCCAGTACTTC. It is translated as CASSRQGTRRETQYF.

The chain joins TRBV4-1 to TRBJ2-5, with 10 bases matching TRBD2. The J segment lost 4 bases and the V segment lost 1 base, leaving 3 bases of the junction unmatched. This CDR3 contains 15 residues. Germline V gene data show CDR1 as MGHRA and CDR2 as YSYEKL. CDR3 sequence: CASSQVAGGGETQYF. Here the CDR3 DNA reads TGCGCCAGCAGCCAAGTAGCGGGAGGAGGAGAGACCCAGTACTTC.

The chain recombines TRBV6-5 with TRBJ1-1; the D gene is possibly TRBD1 (6 bases). The germline CDR1 and CDR2 sequences are MNHEY and SVGAGI. V was cut by 6 bases and J by 0 bases, with 11 bases left in between. The CDR3 extends over 14 amino acids. For the CDR3, the DNA is TGTGCCAGCAGAGACAGGTCCATGAACACTGAAGCTTTCTTT. This gives the protein CASRDRSMNTEAFF.

V and J are TRBV30 and TRBJ2-7, with TRBD1 as a possible D gene (5 bases). Trimming pared 5 bases from V and 2 bases from J, leaving 10 bases between. Germline lookup yields CDR1 GTSNPN and CDR2 SVGIG (reference sequence). CDR3 length equals 12 residues. The CDR3: CAWELGAYEQYF. The CDR3 coding sequence is TGTGCCTGGGAGTTAGGGGCCTACGAGCAGTACTTC.

The gene calls are TRBV29-1 and TRBJ1-2; D gene unclear. The CDR3 spans 10 residues. Germline values: CDR1 SQVTM, CDR2 ANQGSEA. V was shortened by 3 bases and J by 6 bases, with 5 bases between the two germline ends. CDR3 DNA: TGCAGCGTTGACCTCGATGGCTACACCTTC. Translation gives CSVDLDGYTF.

The chain combines TRBV4-3 with TRBJ2-7; 8 nucleotides agree with TRBD2. The CDR3 totals 16 residues. The V gene end was trimmed by 1 base and the J gene end by 2 bases; junction bases not matched to a gene: 7. Per the germline V gene, CDR1 is LGHNA and CDR2 is YSLEER. The CDR3 sequence: CASSQASSGSPYEQYF. The CDR3 region has the DNA TGCGCCAGCAGCCAAGCCTCTAGCGGGTCTCCCTACGAGCAGTACTTC.